This TCR beta chain was profiled in a study of regulatory T cells in long-lasting Graves disease. For the study at large: Persistence in Graves' disease required over 5 years of antithyroid drugs plus positive TSH receptor antibodies.

Documented time point: persistent/refractory GD, antithyroid drugs over 5 years with positive TRAb. Extracted PBMC RNA gave rise to the TCR library. Patients met American Thyroid Association criteria for Graves' disease. Germline CDR1 LGHNT, CDR2 FRNRAP. The CDR3 length is 14 residues. V lost 4 bases and J lost 6, with 14 bases in between. Libraries of TCR beta came from iRepertoire HTBI primers plus Arm-PCR of CDR3 regions. Original methodology: Some 60 TRBV and 13 to 15 TRBJ segments were identified across samples. TCRdb used MiXCR to reprocess the multiplex PCR reads, holding one entry per CDR3 protein. What appears here as the V and J calls and clone size reflects TCRdb's work, not the paper's. The sample lists 400,000 to 500,000 distinct CDR3 sequences; about 22% were seen once.

This TCR derives from a female donor with Graves disease. The chain has TRBV12-5 and TRBJ2-3; TRBD1 might be the D (6 bases). The sample here was peripheral blood mononuclear cells (PBMCs), taken when the disease was refractory, from a patient treated with antithyroid drugs. Here the CDR3 reads CASGSWTVHDTQYF. Written as DNA, the CDR3 is TGTGCTAGTGGTTCCTGGACAGTTCATGATACGCAGTATTTT.